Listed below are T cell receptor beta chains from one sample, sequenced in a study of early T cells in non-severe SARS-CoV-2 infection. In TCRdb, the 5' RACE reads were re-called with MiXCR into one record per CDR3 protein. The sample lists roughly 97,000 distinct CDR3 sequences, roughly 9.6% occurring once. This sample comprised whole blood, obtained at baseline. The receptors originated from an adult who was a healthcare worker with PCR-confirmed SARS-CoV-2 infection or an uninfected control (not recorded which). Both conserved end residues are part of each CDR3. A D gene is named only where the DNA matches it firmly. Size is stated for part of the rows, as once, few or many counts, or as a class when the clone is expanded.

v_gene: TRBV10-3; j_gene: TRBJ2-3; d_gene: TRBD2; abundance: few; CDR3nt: TGTGCCATCAGTGAGAGGACTAGCGGGGGTGCAGATACGCAGTATTTT; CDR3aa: CAISERTSGGADTQYF
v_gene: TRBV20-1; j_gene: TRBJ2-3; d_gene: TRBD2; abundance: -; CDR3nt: TGCAGTGCTTTGATAGCGGGTAGCACAGATACGCAGTATTTT; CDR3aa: CSALIAGSTDTQYF
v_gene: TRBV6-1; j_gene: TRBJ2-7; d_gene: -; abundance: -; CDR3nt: TGTGCCAGCAGTGAAACCCCGGCCTTAAAGCAGTACTTC; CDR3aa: CASSETPALKQYF
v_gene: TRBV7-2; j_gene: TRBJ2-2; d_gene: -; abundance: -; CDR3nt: TGTGCCAGCAGCTTAGCGGGCCGAACCGGGGAGCTGTTTTTT; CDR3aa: CASSLAGRTGELFF
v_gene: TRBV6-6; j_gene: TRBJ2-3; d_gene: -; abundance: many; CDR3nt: TGTGCCAGCAGTTACTCTTATAGGGGAGAGGATACGCAGTATTTT; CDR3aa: CASSYSYRGEDTQYF
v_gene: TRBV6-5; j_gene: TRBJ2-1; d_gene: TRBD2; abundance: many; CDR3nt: TGTGCCAGCAGTCCCGGGACTAGCGAATTCAATGAGCAGTTCTTC; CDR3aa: CASSPGTSEFNEQFF
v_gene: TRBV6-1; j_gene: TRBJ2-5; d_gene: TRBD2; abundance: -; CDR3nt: TGTGCCAGCAGTGAAGCGCCAAGACTAGCGTTGACCCAGTACTTC; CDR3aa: CASSEAPRLALTQYF
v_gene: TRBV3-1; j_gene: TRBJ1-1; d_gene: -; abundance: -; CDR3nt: TGTGCCAGCCAGACAGGGAACACTGAAGCTTTCTTT; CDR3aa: CASQTGNTEAFF
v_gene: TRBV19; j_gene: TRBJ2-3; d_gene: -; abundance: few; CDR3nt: TGTGCCAGTAGTATCCTGGATACGCAGTATTTT; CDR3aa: CASSILDTQYF
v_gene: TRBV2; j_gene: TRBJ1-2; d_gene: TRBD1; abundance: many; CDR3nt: TGTGCCAGCAGTGAGGACAGGGACGGCTACACCTTC; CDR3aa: CASSEDRDGYTF
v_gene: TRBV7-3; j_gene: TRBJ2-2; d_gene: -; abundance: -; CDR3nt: TGTGCCAGCAGCCCGCCGGGCGGACGGGAGCTGTTTTTT; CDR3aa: CASSPPGGRELFF
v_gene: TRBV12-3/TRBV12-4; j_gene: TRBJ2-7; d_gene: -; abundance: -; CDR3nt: TGTGCCAGCAGTCGGGACGGACGAGGCTACGAGCAGTACTTC; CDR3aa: CASSRDGRGYEQYF
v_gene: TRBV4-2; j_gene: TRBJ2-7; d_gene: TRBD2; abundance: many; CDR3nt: TGTGCCAGCAGCCAAGATCTAGCGGACTCCTACGAGCAGTACTTC; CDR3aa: CASSQDLADSYEQYF
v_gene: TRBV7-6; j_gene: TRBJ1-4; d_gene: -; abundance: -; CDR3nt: TGTGCCAGCAGTCTCCTGGGCAGGGGATACGAAAAACTGTTTTTT; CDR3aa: CASSLLGRGYEKLFF
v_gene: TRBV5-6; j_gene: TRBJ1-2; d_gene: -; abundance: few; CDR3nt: TGTGCCAGCAGCTACGATCGAGCAGAGGGATACTATGGCTACACCTTC; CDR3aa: CASSYDRAEGYYGYTF
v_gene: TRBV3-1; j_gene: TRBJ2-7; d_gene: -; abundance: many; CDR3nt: TGTGCCAGCAGCCAAGATCCGGGGCCCTACGAGCAGTACTTC; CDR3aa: CASSQDPGPYEQYF
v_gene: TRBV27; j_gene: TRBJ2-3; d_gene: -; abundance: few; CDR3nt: TGTGCCAGCAGTCCGGGACTCCCAGGGCCAGATACGCAGTATTTT; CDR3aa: CASSPGLPGPDTQYF
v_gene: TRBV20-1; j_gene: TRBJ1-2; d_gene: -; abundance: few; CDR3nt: TGCAGTGCTAGAGATCAAGGAGGGCTTAACTATGGCTACACCTTC; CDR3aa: CSARDQGGLNYGYTF
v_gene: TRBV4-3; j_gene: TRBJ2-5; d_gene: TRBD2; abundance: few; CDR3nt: TGCGCCAGCAGCCAATGGACTAGAGGAGAGACCCAGTACTTC; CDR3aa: CASSQWTRGETQYF
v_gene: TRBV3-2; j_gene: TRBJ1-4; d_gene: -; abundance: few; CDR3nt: TGTGCCAGCAGCCGCGGGGGGACTAATGAAAAACTGTTTTTT; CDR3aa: CASSRGGTNEKLFF
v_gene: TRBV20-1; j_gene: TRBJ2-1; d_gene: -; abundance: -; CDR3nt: TGCAGTGCTACGTACGTTGAGCAGTTCTTC; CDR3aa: CSATYVEQFF
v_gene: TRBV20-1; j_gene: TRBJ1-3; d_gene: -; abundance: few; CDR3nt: TGCAGTGCTAGATCTGGGTCTGGAAACACCATATATTTT; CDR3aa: CSARSGSGNTIYF
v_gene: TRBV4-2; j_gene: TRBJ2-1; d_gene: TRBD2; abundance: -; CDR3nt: TGTGCCAGCAGCCCCAGGACTAGCGGGATTAAAAATGAGCAGTTCTTC; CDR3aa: CASSPRTSGIKNEQFF
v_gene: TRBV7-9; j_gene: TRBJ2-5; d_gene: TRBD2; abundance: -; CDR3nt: TGTGCCAGCAGCTTACTGGTGACTAGCGGGGCGCAGACCCAGTACTTC; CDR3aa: CASSLLVTSGAQTQYF
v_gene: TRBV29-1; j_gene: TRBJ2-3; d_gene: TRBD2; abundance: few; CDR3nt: TGCAGCGTTGCCTCCCTCGGGGGGGGCACAGATACGCAGTATTTT; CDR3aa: CSVASLGGGTDTQYF
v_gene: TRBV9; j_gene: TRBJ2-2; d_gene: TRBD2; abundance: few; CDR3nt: TGTGCCAGCAGCGTAGGGTATGGGAGGGGTAACACCGGGGAGCTGTTTTTT; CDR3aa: CASSVGYGRGNTGELFF
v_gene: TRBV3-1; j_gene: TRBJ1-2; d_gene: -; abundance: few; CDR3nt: TGTGCCAGCAGCCAAGAAACAGGGAGTATAGGCTACACCTTC; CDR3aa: CASSQETGSIGYTF
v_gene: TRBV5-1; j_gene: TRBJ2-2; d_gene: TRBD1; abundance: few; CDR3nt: TGCGCCAGCAGCTTGGACGGGACAGACCTCACCGGGGAGCTGTTTTTT; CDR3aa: CASSLDGTDLTGELFF
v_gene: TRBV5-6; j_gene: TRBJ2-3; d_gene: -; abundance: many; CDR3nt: TGTGCCAGCAGCTTGGCAAGCGGGCCTAGCACAGATACGCAGTATTTT; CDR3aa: CASSLASGPSTDTQYF
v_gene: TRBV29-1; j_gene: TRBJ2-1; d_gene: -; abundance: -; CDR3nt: TGCAGCGTACTGGACGTAGGCAATATTAGCTCCTACAATGAGCAGTTCTTC; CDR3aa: CSVLDVGNISSYNEQFF
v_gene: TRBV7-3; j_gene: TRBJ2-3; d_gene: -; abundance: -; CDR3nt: TGTGCCTGCAGCTTAAGCCTAGCAACTGGCACAGATACGCAGTATTTT; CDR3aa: CACSLSLATGTDTQYF
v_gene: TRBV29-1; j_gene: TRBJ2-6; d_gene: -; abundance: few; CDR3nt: TGCAGCGTGGTGGACAGCTCTGGGGCCAACGTCCTGACTTTC; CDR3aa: CSVVDSSGANVLTF
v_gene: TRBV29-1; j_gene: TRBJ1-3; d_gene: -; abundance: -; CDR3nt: TGCAGCGTGACAGTCTCTGGAAACACCATATATTTT; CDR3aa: CSVTVSGNTIYF
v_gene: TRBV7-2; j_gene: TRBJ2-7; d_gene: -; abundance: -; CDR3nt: TGTGCCAGCAGCCCACCGGACAGATACTACGAGCAGTACTTC; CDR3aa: CASSPPDRYYEQYF
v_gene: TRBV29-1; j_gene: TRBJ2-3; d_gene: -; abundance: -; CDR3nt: TGCAGCGTTGACGGGACCTACGCAGATACGCAGTATTTT; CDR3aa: CSVDGTYADTQYF
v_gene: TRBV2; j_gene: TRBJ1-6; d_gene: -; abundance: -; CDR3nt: TGTGCCAGCACCTTCAGAATTCTTCCGCCCCTCCACTTT; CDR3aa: CASTFRILPPLHF
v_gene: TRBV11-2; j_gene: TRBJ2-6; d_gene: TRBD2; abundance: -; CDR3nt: TGTGCCAGCAGCTTTCGGGGGGCTGGGGCCAACGTCCTGACTTTC; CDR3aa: CASSFRGAGANVLTF
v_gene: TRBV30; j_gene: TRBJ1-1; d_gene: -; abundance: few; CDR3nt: TGTGCCTGGAGTGTAGGTGGCGCCGGTTTCTTT; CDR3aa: CAWSVGGAGFF
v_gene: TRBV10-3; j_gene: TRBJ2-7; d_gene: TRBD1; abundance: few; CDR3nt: TGTGCCATCAGTCCGGGACAGACCTACGAGCAGTACTTC; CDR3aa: CAISPGQTYEQYF
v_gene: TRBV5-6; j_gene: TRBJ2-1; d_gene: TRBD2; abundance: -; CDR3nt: TGTGCCAGCAGCCTGCGCGCTCTAGCGGGACACTACAATGAGCAGTTCTTC; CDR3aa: CASSLRALAGHYNEQFF
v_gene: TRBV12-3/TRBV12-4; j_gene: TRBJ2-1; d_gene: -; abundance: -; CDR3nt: TGTGCCAGCAAAACTCAGTTATGGGGCAGGGATGAGCAGTTCTTC; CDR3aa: CASKTQLWGRDEQFF
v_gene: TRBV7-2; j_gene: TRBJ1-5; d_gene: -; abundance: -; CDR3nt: TGTGCCAGCAGCTTTTCCAGGGTCAATCAGCCCCAGCATTTT; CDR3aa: CASSFSRVNQPQHF
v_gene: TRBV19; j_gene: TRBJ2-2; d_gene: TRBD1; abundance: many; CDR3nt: TGTGCCACCTCGGGACAGGGGTACACCGGGGAGCTGTTTTTT; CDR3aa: CATSGQGYTGELFF
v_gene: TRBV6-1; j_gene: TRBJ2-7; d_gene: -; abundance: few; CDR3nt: TGTGCCAGCAGTGGCTCAGGGTCCTACGAGCAGTACTTC; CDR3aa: CASSGSGSYEQYF
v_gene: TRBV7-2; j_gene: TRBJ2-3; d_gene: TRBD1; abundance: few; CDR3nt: TGTGCCAGCAGCTGGCGACAGGGGGAAGATACGCAGTATTTT; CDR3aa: CASSWRQGEDTQYF
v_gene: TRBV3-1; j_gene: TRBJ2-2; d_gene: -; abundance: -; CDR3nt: TGTGCCAGCAGCCAGACCCTTTACACCGGGGAGCTGTTTTTT; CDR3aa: CASSQTLYTGELFF
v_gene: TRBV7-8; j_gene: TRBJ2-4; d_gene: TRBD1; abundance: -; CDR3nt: TGTGCCAGCAGCGACCCGACAGGGAGCAAAAACATTCAGTACTTC; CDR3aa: CASSDPTGSKNIQYF
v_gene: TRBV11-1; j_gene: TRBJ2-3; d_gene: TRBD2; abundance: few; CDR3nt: TGTGCCAGCAGCTTATTCGGGGGGAGAGATACGCAGTATTTT; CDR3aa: CASSLFGGRDTQYF
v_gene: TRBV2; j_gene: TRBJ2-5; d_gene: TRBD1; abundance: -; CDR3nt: TGTGCCAGCGACGCGAGACAGGGGAAAGAGACCCAGTACTTC; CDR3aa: CASDARQGKETQYF
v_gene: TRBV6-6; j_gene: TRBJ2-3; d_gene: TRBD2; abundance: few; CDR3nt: TGTGCCAGCACCCGGGGGGTTACTAGCGCTGCTGTAGATACGCAGTATTTT; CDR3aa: CASTRGVTSAAVDTQYF
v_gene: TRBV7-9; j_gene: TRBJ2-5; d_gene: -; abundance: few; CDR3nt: TGTGCCAGCAGCTCCCGGTACCAAGAGACCCAGTACTTC; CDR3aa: CASSSRYQETQYF
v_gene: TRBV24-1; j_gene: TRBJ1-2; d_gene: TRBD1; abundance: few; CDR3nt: TGTGCCACCAGTGAGACGACAGGGTTTGGCTACACCTTC; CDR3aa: CATSETTGFGYTF
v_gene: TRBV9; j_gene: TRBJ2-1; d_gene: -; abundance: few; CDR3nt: TGTGCCAGCAGCGTAGATGTAGGACAGTACTATGAGCAGTTCTTC; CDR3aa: CASSVDVGQYYEQFF
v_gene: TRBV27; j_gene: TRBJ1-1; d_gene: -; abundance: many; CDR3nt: TGTGCCAGCAGTTTATTTGGCGCGGGGAACACTGAAGCTTTCTTT; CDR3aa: CASSLFGAGNTEAFF
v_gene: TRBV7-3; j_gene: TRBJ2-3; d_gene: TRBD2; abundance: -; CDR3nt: TGTGCCAGCAGCGAAACGGGGGGTAGCACAGATACGCAGTATTTT; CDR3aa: CASSETGGSTDTQYF